This T cell receptor beta chain was captured in a study of T cell responses to AZD1222 COVID-19 vaccine. Whole-study findings and limits: Every sample of the repertoires postdated the peak T cell response. The study found vaccine-associated CD4 TCRs spanning spike, dominant at 160-218 and 743-854.

Comment on this clone: Its antigen is undetermined.

TCRdb's table, derived via immunoSEQ multiplex PCR, lists solely in-frame clones and lacks some. This table holds 150,000 to 200,000 clones, approximately 88% found once. The CDR3 sequence is 17 residues long. V was trimmed by 2 bases and J by 6 bases, leaving 20 bases between them. From germline, CDR1 is MDHEN and CDR2 SYDVKM. The sequenced sample was peripheral blood, obtained on day 0 of AZD1222 vaccination. This chain connects TRBV28 to TRBJ1-5; TRBD1 might be the D (5 bases). The sequence was collected from an adult in good health. The CDR3 here is CASSLRPGREVSQPQHF. CDR3 sequence (DNA): TGTGCCAGCAGTTTACGCCCTGGCAGGGAGGTTAGTCAGCCCCAGCATTTT.